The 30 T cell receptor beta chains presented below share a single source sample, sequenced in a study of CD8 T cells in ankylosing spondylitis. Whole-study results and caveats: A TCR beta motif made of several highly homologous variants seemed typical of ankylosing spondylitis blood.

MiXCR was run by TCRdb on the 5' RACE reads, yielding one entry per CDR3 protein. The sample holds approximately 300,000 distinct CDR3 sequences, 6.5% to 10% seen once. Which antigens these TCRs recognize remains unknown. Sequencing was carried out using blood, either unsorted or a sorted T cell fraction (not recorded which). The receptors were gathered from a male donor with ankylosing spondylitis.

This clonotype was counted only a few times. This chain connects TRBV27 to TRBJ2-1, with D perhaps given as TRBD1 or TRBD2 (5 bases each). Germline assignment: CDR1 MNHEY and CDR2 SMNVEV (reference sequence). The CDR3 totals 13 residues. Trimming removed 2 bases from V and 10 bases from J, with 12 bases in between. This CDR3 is CASSLPPRGEQFF. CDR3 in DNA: TGTGCCAGCAGTTTACCCCCCCGGGGCGAGCAGTTCTTC.

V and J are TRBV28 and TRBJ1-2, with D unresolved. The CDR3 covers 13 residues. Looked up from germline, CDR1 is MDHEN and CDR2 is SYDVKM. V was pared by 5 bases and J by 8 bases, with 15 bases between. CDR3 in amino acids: CASSPRIFLGYTF. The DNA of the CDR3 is TGTGCCAGCAGTCCTCGGATCTTCTTGGGCTACACCTTC.

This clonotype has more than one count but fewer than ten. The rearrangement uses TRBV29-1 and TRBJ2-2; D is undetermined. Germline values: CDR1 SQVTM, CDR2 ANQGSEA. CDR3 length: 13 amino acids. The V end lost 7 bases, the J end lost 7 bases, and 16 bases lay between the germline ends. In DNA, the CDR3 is TGCAGCGCCGCGATAACCAAGGGCGGGGAGCTGTTTTTT. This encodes CSAAITKGGELFF.

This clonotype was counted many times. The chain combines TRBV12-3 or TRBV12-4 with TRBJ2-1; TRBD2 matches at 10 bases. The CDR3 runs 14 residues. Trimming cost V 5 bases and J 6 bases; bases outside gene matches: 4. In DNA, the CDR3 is TGTGCCAGCAGTCCGGGACTAGCGTCCAATGAGCAGTTCTTC. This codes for CASSPGLASNEQFF.

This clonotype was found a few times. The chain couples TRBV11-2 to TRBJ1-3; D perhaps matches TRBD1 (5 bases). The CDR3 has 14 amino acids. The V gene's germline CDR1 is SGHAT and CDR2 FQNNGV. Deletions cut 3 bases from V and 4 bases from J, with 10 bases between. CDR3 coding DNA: TGTGCCAGCAGCTTTACAGGCGGGGGAAACACCATATATTTT. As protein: CASSFTGGGNTIYF. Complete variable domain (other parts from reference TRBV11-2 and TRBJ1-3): EAGVAQSPRYKIIEKRQSVAFWCNPISGHATLYWYQQILGQGPKLLIQFQNNGVVDDSQLPKDRFSAERLKGVDSTLKIQPAKLEDSAVYLCASSFTGGGNTIYFGEGSWLTVV.

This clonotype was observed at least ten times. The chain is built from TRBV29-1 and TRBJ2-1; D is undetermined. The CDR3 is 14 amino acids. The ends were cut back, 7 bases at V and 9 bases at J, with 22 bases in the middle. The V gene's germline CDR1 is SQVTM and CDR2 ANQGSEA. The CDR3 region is CSANSGYAIAEQFF. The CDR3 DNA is TGCAGCGCAAATAGTGGGTATGCGATCGCTGAGCAGTTCTTC.

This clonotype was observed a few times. The chain's CDR3 is CASSDISSSSVGEQYF. In nucleotides, the CDR3 is TGTGCCAGCAGTGATATTTCTAGCTCCTCAGTGGGCGAGCAGTACTTC. The chain uses TRBV25-1 and TRBJ2-7; TRBD2 is a possible D gene (5 bases). The CDR3 runs 16 residues. Deletions cut 3 bases from V and 6 bases from J, with 21 bases between. The germline V gene encodes CDR1 MGHDK and CDR2 SYGVNS.

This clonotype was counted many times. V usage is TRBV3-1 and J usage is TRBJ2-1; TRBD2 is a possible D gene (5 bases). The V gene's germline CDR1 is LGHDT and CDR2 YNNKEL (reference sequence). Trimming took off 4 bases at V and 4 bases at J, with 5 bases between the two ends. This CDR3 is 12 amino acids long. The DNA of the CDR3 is TGTGCCAGCAGCCGAGGGTACAATGAGCAGTTCTTC. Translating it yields CASSRGYNEQFF.

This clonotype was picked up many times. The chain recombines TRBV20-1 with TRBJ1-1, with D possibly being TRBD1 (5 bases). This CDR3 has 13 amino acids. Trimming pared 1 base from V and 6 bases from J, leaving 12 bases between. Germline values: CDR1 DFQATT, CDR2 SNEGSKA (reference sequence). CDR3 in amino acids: CSARGGGWAEAFF. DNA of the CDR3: TGCAGTGCTAGAGGTGGGGGGTGGGCTGAAGCTTTCTTT.

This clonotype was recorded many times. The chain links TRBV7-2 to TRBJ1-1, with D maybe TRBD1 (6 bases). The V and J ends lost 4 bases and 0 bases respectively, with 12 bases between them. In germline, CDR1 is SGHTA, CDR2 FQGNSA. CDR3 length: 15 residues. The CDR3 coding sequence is TGTGCCAGCAGCTGGAGCTGGGGGCTGAACACTGAAGCTTTCTTT. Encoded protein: CASSWSWGLNTEAFF.

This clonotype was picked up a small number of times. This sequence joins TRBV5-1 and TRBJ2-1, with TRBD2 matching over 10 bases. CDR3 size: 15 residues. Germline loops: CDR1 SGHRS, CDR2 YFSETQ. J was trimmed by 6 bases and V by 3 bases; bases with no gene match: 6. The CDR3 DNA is TGCGCCAGCAGCTCCCTAGCGGGAGATCCCAATGAGCAGTTCTTC. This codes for CASSSLAGDPNEQFF.

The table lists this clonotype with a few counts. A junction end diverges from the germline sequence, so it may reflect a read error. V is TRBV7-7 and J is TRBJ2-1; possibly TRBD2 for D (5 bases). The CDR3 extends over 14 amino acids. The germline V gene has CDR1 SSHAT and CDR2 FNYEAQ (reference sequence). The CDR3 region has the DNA TGTGCTAGCAGCTTAACCGGGATCTACAATGAGCAGTTCTTC. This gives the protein CASSLTGIYNEQFF.

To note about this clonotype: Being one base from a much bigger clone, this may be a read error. The DNA for the CDR3 is TGTGCCAGCAGTTTAATTCAGGCCAAGGGAAACACTGAAGCTTTCTTT. Its translation is CASSLIQAKGNTEAFF. The rearrangement uses TRBV27 and TRBJ1-1, with D hard to call. The CDR3 is 16 amino acids. CDR1 is MNHEY and CDR2 is SMNVEV in the germline V gene (reference sequence). V lost 2 bases and J 2 bases, leaving 15 bases between the germline ends.

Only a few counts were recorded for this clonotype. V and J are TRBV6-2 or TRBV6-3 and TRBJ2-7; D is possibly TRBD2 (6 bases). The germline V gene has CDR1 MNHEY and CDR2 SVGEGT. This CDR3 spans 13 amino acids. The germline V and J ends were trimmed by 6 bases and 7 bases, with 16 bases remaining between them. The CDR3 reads CASRAPGVGEQYF. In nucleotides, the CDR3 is TGTGCCAGCAGAGCCCCGGGAGTCGGTGAGCAGTACTTC.

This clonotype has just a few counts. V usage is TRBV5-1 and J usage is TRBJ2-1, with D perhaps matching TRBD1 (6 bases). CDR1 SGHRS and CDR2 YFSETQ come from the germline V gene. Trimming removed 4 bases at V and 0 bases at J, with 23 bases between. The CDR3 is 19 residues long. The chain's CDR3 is CASSPIVSGTSGSYNEQFF. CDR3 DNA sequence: TGCGCCAGCAGCCCCATTGTTTCAGGGACATCGGGCTCCTACAATGAGCAGTTCTTC.

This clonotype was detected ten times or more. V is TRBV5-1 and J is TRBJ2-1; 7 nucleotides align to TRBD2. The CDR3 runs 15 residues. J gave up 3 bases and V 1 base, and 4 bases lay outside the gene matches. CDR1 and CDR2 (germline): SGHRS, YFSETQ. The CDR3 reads CASSLRSGIYNEQFF. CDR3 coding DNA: TGCGCCAGCAGCTTGCGCAGCGGGATCTACAATGAGCAGTTCTTC.

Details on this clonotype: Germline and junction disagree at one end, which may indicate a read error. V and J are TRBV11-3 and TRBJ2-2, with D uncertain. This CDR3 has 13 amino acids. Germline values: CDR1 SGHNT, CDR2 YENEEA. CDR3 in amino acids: CACSLNPGGELFF. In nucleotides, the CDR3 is TGTGCCTGCAGCTTAAATCCAGGCGGGGAGCTGTTTTTT.

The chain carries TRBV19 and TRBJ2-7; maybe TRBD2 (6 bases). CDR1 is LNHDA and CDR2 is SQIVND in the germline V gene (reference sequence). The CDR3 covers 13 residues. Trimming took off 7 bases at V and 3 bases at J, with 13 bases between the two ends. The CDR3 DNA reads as TGTGCCAGTACCCCGCCGGGGGACTACGAGCAGTACTTC. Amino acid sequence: CASTPPGDYEQYF.

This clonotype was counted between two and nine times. The chain's CDR3 is CASSEGLAAFYEQYF. The DNA for the CDR3 is TGTGCCAGCAGTGAGGGACTAGCGGCCTTCTACGAGCAGTACTTC. The V gene is TRBV2, the J gene TRBJ2-7, with 11 bases lining up with TRBD2. CDR1 and CDR2 (germline): SNHLY, FYNNEI. This CDR3 region has 15 residues. Unmatched junction bases numbered 4, after V lost 3 bases and J lost 3 bases.

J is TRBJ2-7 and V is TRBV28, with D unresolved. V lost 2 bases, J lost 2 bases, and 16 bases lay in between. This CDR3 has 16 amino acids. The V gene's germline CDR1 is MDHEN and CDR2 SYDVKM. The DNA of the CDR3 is TGTGCCAGCAGTTTAGCATTGTCAGCAGCTACCTACGAGCAGTACTTC. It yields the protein CASSLALSAATYEQYF.

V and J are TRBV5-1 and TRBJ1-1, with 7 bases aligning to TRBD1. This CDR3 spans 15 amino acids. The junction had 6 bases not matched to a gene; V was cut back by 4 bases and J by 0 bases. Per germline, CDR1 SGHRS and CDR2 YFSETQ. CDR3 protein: CASSTAGGMNTEAFF. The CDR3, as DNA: TGCGCCAGCAGCACAGCAGGGGGGATGAACACTGAAGCTTTCTTT.

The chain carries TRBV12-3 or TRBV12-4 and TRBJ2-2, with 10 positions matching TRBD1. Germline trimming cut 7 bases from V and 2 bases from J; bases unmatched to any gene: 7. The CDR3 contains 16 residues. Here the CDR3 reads CASIPGQGINTGELFF. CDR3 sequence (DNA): TGTGCCAGCATCCCGGGACAGGGGATAAACACCGGGGAGCTGTTTTTT.

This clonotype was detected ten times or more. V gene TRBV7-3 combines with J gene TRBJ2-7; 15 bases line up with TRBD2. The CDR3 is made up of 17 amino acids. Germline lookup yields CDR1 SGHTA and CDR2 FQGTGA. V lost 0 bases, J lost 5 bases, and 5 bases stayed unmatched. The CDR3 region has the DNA TGTGCCAGCAGCTTAACCCCGGGACTAGCGGGAGGCCACGAGCAGTACTTC. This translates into CASSLTPGLAGGHEQYF.

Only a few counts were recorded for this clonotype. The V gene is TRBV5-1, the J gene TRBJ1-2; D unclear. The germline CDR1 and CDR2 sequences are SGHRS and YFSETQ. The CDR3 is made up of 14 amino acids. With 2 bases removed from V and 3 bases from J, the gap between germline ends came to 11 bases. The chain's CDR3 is CASSFQDQHYGYTF. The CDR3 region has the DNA TGCGCCAGCAGCTTTCAGGATCAACACTATGGCTACACCTTC. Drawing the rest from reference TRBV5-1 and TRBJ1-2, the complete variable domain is KAGVTQTPRYLIKTRGQQVTLSCSPISGHRSVSWYQQTPGQGLQFLFEYFSETQRNKGNFPGRFSGRQFSNSRSEMNVSTLELGDSALYLCASSFQDQHYGYTFGSGTRLTVV.

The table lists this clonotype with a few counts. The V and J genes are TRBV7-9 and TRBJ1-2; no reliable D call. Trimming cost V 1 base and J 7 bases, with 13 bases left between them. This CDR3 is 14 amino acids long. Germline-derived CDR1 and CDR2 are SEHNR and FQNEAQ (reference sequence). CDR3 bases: TGTGCCAGCAGCTTAGAAGACAACCGGGGTGGCTACACCTTC. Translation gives CASSLEDNRGGYTF.

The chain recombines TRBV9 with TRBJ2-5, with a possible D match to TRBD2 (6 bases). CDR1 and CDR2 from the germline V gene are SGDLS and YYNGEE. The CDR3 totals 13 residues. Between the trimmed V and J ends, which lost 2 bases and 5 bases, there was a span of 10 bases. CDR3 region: CASSVGGMETQYF. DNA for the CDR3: TGTGCCAGCAGCGTTGGGGGGATGGAGACCCAGTACTTC.

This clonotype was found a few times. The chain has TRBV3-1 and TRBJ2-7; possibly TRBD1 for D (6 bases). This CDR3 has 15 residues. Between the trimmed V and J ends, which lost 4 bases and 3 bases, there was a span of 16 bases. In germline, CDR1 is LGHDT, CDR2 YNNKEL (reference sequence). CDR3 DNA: TGTGCCAGCAGCCCCCAGACAGGTTACGACTACGAGCAGTACTTC. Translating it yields CASSPQTGYDYEQYF.

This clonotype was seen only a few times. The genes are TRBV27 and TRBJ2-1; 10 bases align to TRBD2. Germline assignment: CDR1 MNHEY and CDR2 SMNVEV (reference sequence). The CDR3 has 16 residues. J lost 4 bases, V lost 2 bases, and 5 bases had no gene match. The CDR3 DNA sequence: TGTGCCAGCAGTTTAGGAACTAGCGGGGTGTACAATGAGCAGTTCTTC. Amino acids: CASSLGTSGVYNEQFF.

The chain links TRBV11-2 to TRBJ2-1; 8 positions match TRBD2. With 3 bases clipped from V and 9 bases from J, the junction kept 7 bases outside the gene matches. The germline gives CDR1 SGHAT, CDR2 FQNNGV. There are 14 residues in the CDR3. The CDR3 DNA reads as TGTGCCAGCAGCTTTAGCCCCACTAGCGGTGAGCAGTTCTTC. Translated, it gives CASSFSPTSGEQFF.

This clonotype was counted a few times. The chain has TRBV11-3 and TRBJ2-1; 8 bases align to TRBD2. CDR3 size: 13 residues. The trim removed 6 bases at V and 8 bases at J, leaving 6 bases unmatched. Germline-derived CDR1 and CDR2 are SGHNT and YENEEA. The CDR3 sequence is CASSPKAGDEQFF. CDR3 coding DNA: TGTGCCAGCAGTCCTAAAGCGGGAGATGAGCAGTTCTTC.